This entry features one T cell receptor (beta chain) sequence. The protocol was immunoSEQ multiplex PCR, while the TCRdb copy is restricted to in-frame clones and leaves out a portion. Here the sample spans around 250,000 clones, roughly 89% being singletons. The record originates from a study of cytomegalovirus exposure and HLA in healthy donors. The V segment lost 0 bases and the J segment 7 bases; nucleotides outside the gene matches: 4. The CDR3 extends over 15 amino acids. Germline values: CDR1 MRHNA, CDR2 SNTAGT. The sequence came from a woman younger than 30 in good health and CMV-seronegative. The J gene is TRBJ2-1, the V gene TRBV6-4; the match to TRBD2 covers 9 bases. The sample taken for sequencing was PBMCs. CDR3 nucleotide sequence: TGTGCCAGCAGTGACTCCAGCGGGGGGCTAAATGAGCAGTTCTTC. Its translation is CASSDSSGGLNEQFF.